This T cell receptor (beta chain) comes out of a study of early T cells in non-severe SARS-CoV-2 infection. Each single cDNA molecule received a unique molecular identifier. TCRdb used MiXCR to reprocess the 5' RACE reads, holding one entry per CDR3 protein. This sample has some 91,000 distinct CDR3 sequences, with 14% to 15% found just once. This CDR3 has 11 amino acids. Between the trimmed V and J ends, which lost 5 bases and 4 bases, there was a span of 6 bases. Germline V gene lookup returns CDR1 SGHTA and CDR2 FQGNSA. This clonotype was picked up many times. The chain carries TRBV7-2 and TRBJ2-7; no clear D gene. The sequence was collected from an adult who was a healthcare worker with PCR-confirmed SARS-CoV-2 infection or an uninfected control (not recorded which). Sequenced material: whole blood. CDR3 residues: CASSPRYEQYF. Here the CDR3 DNA reads TGTGCCAGCAGCCCCCGTTACGAGCAGTACTTC. The full variable domain, with the rest looked up from reference TRBV7-2 and TRBJ2-7, is GAGVSQSPSNKVTEKGKDVELRCDPISGHTALYWYRQSLGQGLEFLIYFQGNSAPDKSGLPSDRFSAERTGGSVSTLTIQRTQQEDSAVYLCASSPRYEQYFGPGTRLTVT.